This T cell receptor beta chain was obtained from a study of shared clonotypes between healthy human individuals. Study-wide context: CD4 naive and memory got three plates each, CD8 naive two, CD8 memory one.

CD4+ cells were split into CD45RA+ naive and CD45RA-negative memory subsets. Broader study findings: Sampling covered nothing but blood. Tissue TCR repertoires likely differ from those found in blood.

Notes on this clone: The antigen is not known.

Libraries were prepared by immunoSEQ multiplex PCR; TCRdb keeps only in-frame clonotypes and omits some of them. In the table there are a few million clones, 93% of which are singletons. The CDR3 is 18 residues long. The V gene's germline CDR1 is MDHEN and CDR2 SYDVKM. Trimming cost V 5 bases and J 3 bases; bases outside gene matches: 10. Sequenced sample: naive CD4+ T cells from PBMCs. The sample's subset: CD45RA+ positively selected. This sequence was found in a man aged 18 to 30 in good health. Some clones in this sample may be carry-over from other donors' samples. V gene TRBV28 combines with J gene TRBJ2-7; 16 bases are shared with TRBD2. DNA for the CDR3: TGTGCCAGCAGTCTGGGACTAGCGGGAGGGCCTCATGGCTACGAGCAGTACTTC. It specifies CASSLGLAGGPHGYEQYF. The full variable domain, rest sourced from reference TRBV28 and TRBJ2-7, is DVKVTQSSRYLVKRTGEKVFLECVQDMDHENMFWYRQDPGLGLRLIYFSYDVKMKEKGDIPEGYSVSREKKERFSLILESASTNQTSMYLCASSLGLAGGPHGYEQYFGPGTRLTVT.